Sequencing of this TCR beta chain was carried out in a study of blood T cell repertoires in COVID-19. Clones were sequenced by immunoSEQ multiplex PCR, and TCRdb holds only the in-frame ones, with some missing. The sample yields hundreds of thousands of clones, 87% seen once. The CDR3 sequence is 17 residues long. Germline V gene data show CDR1 as KGHSH and CDR2 as LQKENI. Between the trimmed V and J ends, which lost 5 bases and 0 bases, there was a span of 16 bases. The sample was peripheral blood. The chain has TRBV18 and TRBJ1-4, with a weak D call TRBD1 (5 bases). This clonotype was sampled from a woman in her 50s with COVID-19, enrolled during active disease. The CDR3, as DNA: TGTGCCAGCTCAAAAGGGACTGCCCAAACAACTAATGAAAAACTGTTTTTT. The encoded protein is CASSKGTAQTTNEKLFF.